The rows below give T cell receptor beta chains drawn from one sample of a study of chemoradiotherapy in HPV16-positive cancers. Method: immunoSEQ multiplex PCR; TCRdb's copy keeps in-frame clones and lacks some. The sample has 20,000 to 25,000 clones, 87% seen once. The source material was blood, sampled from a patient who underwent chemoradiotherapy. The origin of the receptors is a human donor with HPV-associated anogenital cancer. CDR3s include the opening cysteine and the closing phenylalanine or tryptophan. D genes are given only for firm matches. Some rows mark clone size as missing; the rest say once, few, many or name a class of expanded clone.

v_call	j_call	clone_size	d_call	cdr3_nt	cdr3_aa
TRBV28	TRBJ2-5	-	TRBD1	TGTGCCAGCAGCCCACTCTGGACAGGGAACACAGAGACCCAGTACTTC	CASSPLWTGNTETQYF
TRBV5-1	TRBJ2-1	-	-	TGCGCCAGCAGTGAGGGCTTGAGCTCCTACAATGAGCAGTTCTTC	CASSEGLSSYNEQFF
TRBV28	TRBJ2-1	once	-	TGTGCCAGCAGTTTAGTCTCGGGGGCCAATGAGCAGTTCTTC	CASSLVSGANEQFF
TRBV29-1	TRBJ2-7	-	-	TGCAGCGTTGAAAGGGAACAGGGCTACGAGCAGTACTTC	CSVEREQGYEQYF
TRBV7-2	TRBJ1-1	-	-	TGTGCCAGCAGATCGGACGTGAGGACTGAAGCTTTCTTT	CASRSDVRTEAFF
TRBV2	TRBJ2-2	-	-	TGTGCCAGCAGCCTCCGCGGCACCGGGGAGCTGTTTTTT	CASSLRGTGELFF
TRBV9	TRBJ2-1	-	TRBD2	TGTGCCAGCAGTGCGGGGGGCTCCTACAATGAGCAGTTCTTC	CASSAGGSYNEQFF
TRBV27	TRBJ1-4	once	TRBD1	TGTGCCAGCAGGAGGGGGCTTAGTGAAAAACTGTTTTTT	CASRRGLSEKLFF
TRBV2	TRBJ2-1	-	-	TGTGCCAGCACCTTGGGGCGGAGCAATGAGCAGTTCTTC	CASTLGRSNEQFF
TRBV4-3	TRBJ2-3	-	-	TGCGCCAGCAGCCAAGATCCGGGGCCTTCCACAGATACGCAGTATTTT	CASSQDPGPSTDTQYF
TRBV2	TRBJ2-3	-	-	TGTGCCAGCAAGGGCACAGATACGCAGTATTTT	CASKGTDTQYF
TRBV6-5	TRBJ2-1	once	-	TGTGCCAGCAGGAGGGATGGCTCCTACAATGAGCAGTTCTTC	CASRRDGSYNEQFF
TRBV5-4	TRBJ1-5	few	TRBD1	TGTGCCAGCAGCTGGGGGACAGGAAATCAGCCCCAGCATTTT	CASSWGTGNQPQHF
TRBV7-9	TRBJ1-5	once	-	TGTGCCAGCAGCCCGGGCGGGAGTGGTGGCAATCAGCCCCAGCATTTT	CASSPGGSGGNQPQHF
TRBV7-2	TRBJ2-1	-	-	TGTGCCAGCAGCTTAGGGGGGAGCGCCTACAATGAGCAGTTCTTC	CASSLGGSAYNEQFF
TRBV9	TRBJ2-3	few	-	TGTGCCAGCAGCGTAGGAACTACCTCCACAGATACGCAGTATTTT	CASSVGTTSTDTQYF
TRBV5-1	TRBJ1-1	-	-	TGCGCCAGCAGCTTGGATCAGGTGAACACTGAAGCTTTCTTT	CASSLDQVNTEAFF
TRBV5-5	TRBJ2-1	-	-	TGTGCCAGCAGCTGGGGGGGAAACAGGGCCGATGAGCAGTTCTTC	CASSWGGNRADEQFF
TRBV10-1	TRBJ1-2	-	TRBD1	TGCGCCAGCACCGACAGGGTCTATGGCTACACCTTC	CASTDRVYGYTF
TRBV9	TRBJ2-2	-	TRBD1	TGTGCCAGCAGCGTAGGACAGGGGACAGCCGGGGAGCTGTTTTTT	CASSVGQGTAGELFF